Listed below are T cell receptor beta chains from one sample, sequenced in a study of graft-versus-host responses after intestinal transplantation. Their target antigens are unknown. Method: immunoSEQ multiplex PCR; TCRdb's copy keeps in-frame clones and lacks some. The sample records tens of thousands of clones, under 95% being singletons. The source material was unstimulated CD8+ T cells sorted from spleen or lymph node cells, sampled before intestinal transplant. Receptors originate from a human donor who received an intestinal transplant. CDR3s include the opening cysteine and the closing phenylalanine or tryptophan. D genes are given only for firm matches. Part of the rows lack a size; the others show once, few, many or a class for expanded clones.

>TRBV2|TRBJ2-5|.|TRBD2|14
CASASSGGRETQYF
TGTGCCAGCGCGTCTAGCGGGGGAAGAGAGACCCAGTACTTC
>TRBV7-2|TRBJ2-1|.|.|14
CASSLDRGGNEQFF
TGTGCCAGCAGCTTAGACAGGGGGGGCAATGAGCAGTTCTTC
>TRBV9|TRBJ2-3|.|.|14
CASSVDGVTDTQYF
TGTGCCAGCAGCGTAGACGGGGTGACAGATACGCAGTATTTT
>TRBV4-1|TRBJ1-2|once|TRBD1|20
CASSQAPSDRGRTANYGYTF
TGCGCCAGCAGCCAAGCCCCGAGCGACAGGGGGCGAACTGCTAACTATGGCTACACCTTC
>TRBV30|TRBJ2-7|.|.|14
CAWSVDLRAYEQYF
TGTGCCTGGAGCGTGGATCTGAGGGCCTACGAGCAGTACTTC
>TRBV7-9|TRBJ1-1|once|TRBD1|15
CASSIPGQRNTEAFF
TGTGCCAGCAGCATACCGGGACAGAGGAACACTGAAGCTTTCTTT
>TRBV2|TRBJ2-7|.|TRBD1|14
CASSEATGGWEQYF
TGTGCCAGCAGTGAAGCGACAGGGGGCTGGGAGCAGTACTTC
>TRBV7-6|TRBJ2-7|.|TRBD2|15
CASSPTSGYSYEQYF
TGTGCCAGCAGCCCTACTAGCGGGTACTCCTACGAGCAGTACTTC
>TRBV7-8|TRBJ2-1|.|TRBD2|16
CASSFQRGGPYNEQFF
TGTGCCAGCAGCTTTCAGCGGGGGGGCCCCTACAATGAGCAGTTCTTC
>TRBV7-2|TRBJ2-3|.|.|16
CASSLPWAGNTDTQYF
TGTGCCAGCAGCTTACCCTGGGCGGGGAACACAGATACGCAGTATTTT